This TCR beta chain was recorded in a study of regulatory T cells in long-lasting Graves disease. Study results and caveats: The TCR repertoire of persistent Graves' patients was less diverse than that of newly diagnosed ones.

Sample time point: persistent/refractory GD, antithyroid drugs over 5 years with positive TRAb. The TCR library was prepared using RNA isolated from PBMCs. Note on this clonotype: What it binds is unknown.

V lost 3 bases and J lost 6; bases outside the gene matches: 12. CDR1 is MRHNA and CDR2 is SNTAGT in the germline V gene. CDR3 length: 19 amino acids. Construction of the TCR beta libraries employed iRepertoire HTBI primers in conjunction with Arm-PCR of CDR3 regions. MiXCR was run by TCRdb on the multiplex PCR reads, yielding one entry per CDR3 protein. This sample yields fewer than 450,000 distinct CDR3 sequences, of which around a quarter are seen a single time; about a quarter belongs to the top ten. The specimen comprised peripheral blood mononuclear cells (PBMCs), sampled when the disease was refractory, from a patient treated with antithyroid drugs. The chain couples TRBV6-4 to TRBJ2-2, with TRBD2 matching over 14 bases. The source of this sequence is a female donor with Graves disease. CDR3 sequence (DNA): TGTGCCAGCAGTGAGGACCCGGGACTAGCGGGAGTTTTGCCCGGGGAGCTGTTTTTT. It is translated as CASSEDPGLAGVLPGELFF.